Below are 15 T cell receptor beta chains sequenced from a single sample in a study of blood T cell repertoires in COVID-19. Sequencing was performed with immunoSEQ multiplex PCR; in TCRdb, only in-frame clones are kept and a portion is missing. The sample has 250,000 to 300,000 clones, roughly 80% seen once; the top ten hold 5%. Sequencing used PBMCs or T cells enriched from blood (not recorded which). Receptors were obtained from a man aged 40-55 years who had been exposed to COVID-19.

V is TRBV7-8 and J is TRBJ2-3; D is perhaps TRBD1 (6 bases). The CDR3 covers 15 residues. Trimming removed 5 bases at V and 2 bases at J, with 14 bases between. Germline V CDR1 and CDR2: SGHVS, FQNEAQ. CDR3: CASSRDIQITDTQYF. The CDR3 nucleotides are TGTGCCAGCAGCCGGGACATCCAAATCACAGATACGCAGTATTTT. The complete variable domain, with remaining parts taken from reference TRBV7-8 and TRBJ2-3, reads GAGVSQSPRYKVAKRGQDVALRCDPISGHVSLFWYQQALGQGPEFLTYFQNEAQLDKSGLPSDRFFAERPEGSVSTLKIQRTQQEDSAVYLCASSRDIQITDTQYFGPGTRLTVL.

This chain joins TRBV3-1 (or the pseudogene TRBV3-2) and TRBJ1-4; 9 positions agree with TRBD1. CDR3 length: 16 residues. V was pared by 4 bases and J by 3 bases, with 6 bases of the junction left unmatched. Germline values: CDR1 LGHDT, CDR2 YNNKEL (reference sequence). The CDR3 nucleotides read TGTGCCAGCAGCCTGGGACAGGGAGTACCTAATGAAAAACTGTTTTTT. Encoded protein: CASSLGQGVPNEKLFF.

V and J are TRBV27 and TRBJ1-5; D is uncertain. Trimming left V 6 bases short and J 7 bases short, with 16 bases between. From germline, CDR1 is MNHEY and CDR2 SMNVEV (reference sequence). This CDR3 is built from 14 residues. CDR3 sequence reads: CASRMGPNTQPQHF. Written as DNA, the CDR3 is TGTGCCAGCAGAATGGGCCCGAATACCCAGCCCCAGCATTTT.

Only one count was recorded for this clone. The chain carries TRBV5-1 and TRBJ1-6, with TRBD1 matching over 7 bases. The CDR3 is 16 residues long. Germline values: CDR1 SGHRS, CDR2 YFSETQ. With V trimmed by 4 bases and J by 1 base, 5 bases remained unmatched. CDR3 sequence reads: CASSQQGGSYNSPLHF. The CDR3 nucleotides read TGCGCCAGCAGCCAGCAGGGGGGATCCTATAATTCACCCCTCCACTTT.

This clone occurred a few times. The chain joins TRBV11-1 to TRBJ2-7; D ambiguous. Trimming shortened V by 4 bases and J by 0 bases, and 10 bases separated the two germline ends. The CDR3 consists of 14 residues. Germline CDR1 and CDR2: SGHAT and FQDESV (reference sequence). The CDR3 DNA is TGTGCCAGCAGCTCCGACACCTACTCCTACGAGCAGTACTTC. Amino acids: CASSSDTYSYEQYF.

As for this clone: Germline is not matched at one junction end, which may reflect a read error. The chain is built from TRBV7-7 and TRBJ2-2; the match to TRBD1 covers 9 bases. The CDR3 totals 15 residues. The germline CDR1 and CDR2 sequences are SSHAT and FNYEAQ (reference sequence). CDR3 loop: CASSSRDRDTGELFF. Written as DNA, the CDR3 is TGTGCTAGCAGCTCCCGGGACAGGGACACCGGGGAGCTGTTTTTT.

The chain carries TRBV12-3 or TRBV12-4 and TRBJ2-7; 8 bases agree with TRBD2. CDR3 length: 13 residues. V lost 10 bases to trimming and J lost 7 bases; unmatched junction nucleotides: 12. The CDR3 coding sequence is TGTGCCACTCAAGCGGGAGTGTCTCCAGAGCAGTACTTC. It encodes CATQAGVSPEQYF.

V gene TRBV29-1 combines with J gene TRBJ1-1, with unresolved D. This CDR3 has 13 residues. V lost 3 bases to trimming and J lost 5 bases, with 13 bases between them. Per germline, CDR1 SQVTM and CDR2 ANQGSEA. In nucleotides, the CDR3 is TGCAGCGTTGACCGGGGAGTTGGAACTGAAGCTTTCTTT. Its protein is CSVDRGVGTEAFF.

In the case of this clone: Distinct nucleotide sequences in the sample also encode this CDR3. The chain is built from TRBV18 and TRBJ2-7; a weak D match, TRBD1 (6 bases). From germline, CDR1 is KGHSH and CDR2 LQKENI. V lost 2 bases, J lost 7 bases, and 12 bases lay in between. This CDR3 comprises 13 residues. The CDR3 region is CASSPASQGEQYF. The CDR3 DNA is TGTGCCAGCTCACCAGCCAGTCAGGGGGAGCAGTACTTC.

CDR3 nucleotides: TGTGCCAGCAGCTTACGGGGTCAGCCCCAGCATTTT. Its translation is CASSLRGQPQHF. This chain joins TRBV7-2 and TRBJ1-5; D gene ambiguous. The germline V gene encodes CDR1 SGHTA and CDR2 FQGNSA. V was clipped by 2 bases and J by 6 bases, with 5 bases between them. The CDR3 sequence is 12 residues long.

The rearrangement links TRBV5-1 to TRBJ2-5; 10 nucleotides agree with TRBD2. The CDR3 is 16 amino acids. Germline V gene lookup returns CDR1 SGHRS and CDR2 YFSETQ. V was clipped by 2 bases and J by 1 base; unmatched bases: 5. Here the CDR3 DNA reads TGCGCCAGCAGCTTATGGCTAGCGGGAGCCCAAGAGACCCAGTACTTC. Protein: CASSLWLAGAQETQYF. The variable domain in full, completed from reference TRBV5-1 and TRBJ2-5, reads KAGVTQTPRYLIKTRGQQVTLSCSPISGHRSVSWYQQTPGQGLQFLFEYFSETQRNKGNFPGRFSGRQFSNSRSEMNVSTLELGDSALYLCASSLWLAGAQETQYFGPGTRLLVL.

This CDR3 reads CASSSEKLAGGRYNEQFF. CDR3 DNA: TGTGCCAGTTCCTCTGAGAAACTAGCGGGAGGTCGCTACAATGAGCAGTTCTTC. This chain links TRBV19 with TRBJ2-1; TRBD2 matches 12 bases. With V trimmed by 8 bases and J by 3 bases, 14 bases remained unmatched. CDR3 size: 18 residues. Germline V gene data show CDR1 as LNHDA and CDR2 as SQIVND (reference sequence).

This sequence joins TRBV19 and TRBJ2-7; tentatively, D is TRBD1 (5 bases). Trimming cost V 1 base and J 3 bases, with 7 bases left between them. Germline CDR1 LNHDA, CDR2 SQIVND (reference sequence). The CDR3 sequence is 13 residues long. CDR3 region: CASSIAGNYEQYF. The CDR3 coding sequence is TGTGCCAGTAGTATAGCAGGGAACTACGAGCAGTACTTC.

This chain uses TRBV11-3 with TRBJ2-3; TRBD2 matches 8 bases. J was trimmed by 2 bases and V by 5 bases; bases with no gene match: 9. The CDR3 runs 16 residues. The V gene's germline CDR1 is SGHNT and CDR2 YENEEA. The CDR3 DNA sequence: TGTGCCAGCAGCACTCGACTAGCGAGCGTCACAGATACGCAGTATTTT. Translating gives CASSTRLASVTDTQYF.

The rearrangement links TRBV27 to TRBJ2-3; 9 bases match TRBD2. V dropped 0 bases and J dropped 0; count of bases not matched to a gene: 16. The CDR3 is 21 residues long. Germline CDR1 is MNHEY and CDR2 is SMNVEV (reference sequence). CDR3 region: CASSLSTYGTSNGFSTDTQYF. The CDR3 coding sequence is TGTGCCAGCAGTTTATCGACGTACGGGACTAGCAATGGATTCAGCACAGATACGCAGTATTTT.